Listed here are 24 T cell receptor beta chains from one sample, sequenced in a study of cytomegalovirus exposure and HLA in healthy donors. With 60 Vbeta and 13 Jbeta primers, the PCR was carried out. TCRdb's copy holds only in-frame clones and misses some; the assay was immunoSEQ multiplex PCR. The sample lists 150,000 to 200,000 clones, 70% occurring once. Sequenced input: PBMCs. These TCRs come from a man in his late teens or twenties in good health and CMV-seropositive.

The V gene is TRBV12-5, the J gene TRBJ1-3; D might be TRBD1 (5 bases). The V gene lost 6 bases and the J gene lost 4 bases, with 13 bases spanning the gap. The CDR3 is made up of 14 amino acids. Germline V CDR1 and CDR2: LGHNT, FRNRAP. The CDR3 region has the DNA TGTGCTAGTGGCACGGGGACTCGGGGAAACACCATATATTTT. This translates into CASGTGTRGNTIYF.

This clone was seen more than once but under ten times. The V gene is TRBV29-1, the J gene TRBJ1-2; TRBD1 is a possible D gene (6 bases). V lost 4 bases to trimming and J lost 7 bases, with 16 bases between them. The CDR3 runs 13 residues. CDR1 SQVTM and CDR2 ANQGSEA come from the germline V gene. CDR3 amino acids: CSVVGQGHSGYTF. CDR3 nucleotide sequence: TGCAGCGTTGTGGGGCAGGGGCACTCTGGCTACACCTTC.

This clone was recorded only once. This sequence joins TRBV5-1 and TRBJ1-5; unclear D gene. The CDR3 runs 13 residues. Germline values: CDR1 SGHRS, CDR2 YFSETQ. Trimming removed 1 base at V and 6 bases at J, with 8 bases between. This CDR3 reads CASSLKIGQPQHF. In DNA form, the CDR3 reads TGCGCCAGCAGCTTGAAGATCGGTCAGCCCCAGCATTTT. The full variable domain, its missing parts supplied by reference TRBV5-1 and TRBJ1-5, is KAGVTQTPRYLIKTRGQQVTLSCSPISGHRSVSWYQQTPGQGLQFLFEYFSETQRNKGNFPGRFSGRQFSNSRSEMNVSTLELGDSALYLCASSLKIGQPQHFGDGTRLSIL.

The count of this clone is one. This sequence joins TRBV5-1 and TRBJ2-2, with 7 bases fitting TRBD2. CDR1 and CDR2 from the germline V gene are SGHRS and YFSETQ. V trimming: 10 bases; J trimming: 2 bases; junction bases outside the gene matches: 11. The CDR3 spans 15 residues. CDR3 nucleotide sequence: TGCGCCGGCCGGGGAGGGCAAACCAACACCGGGGAGCTGTTTTTT. Translating gives CAGRGGQTNTGELFF.

The chain uses TRBV10-1 and TRBJ1-2; the D gene is possibly TRBD1 (6 bases). The germline V gene has CDR1 WNHNN and CDR2 SYGVQD (reference sequence). The V and J ends lost 2 bases and 4 bases respectively, with 8 bases between them. The length of the CDR3 is 13 residues. DNA of the CDR3: TGCGCCAGCAGTGAGGGACAGACCTATGGCTACACCTTC. This codes for CASSEGQTYGYTF.

The chain combines TRBV27 with TRBJ2-1, with 9 bases that match TRBD2. The ends lost 5 bases at V and 6 bases at J; junction bases unmatched: 8. CDR3 length equals 15 residues. Germline assignment: CDR1 MNHEY and CDR2 SMNVEV (reference sequence). Written as DNA, the CDR3 is TGTGCCAGCAGTCCCCTGGGCGGGAGGGCCAATGAGCAGTTCTTC. Residues: CASSPLGGRANEQFF.

The chain carries TRBV2 and TRBJ1-2; 9 nucleotides align to TRBD1. J lost 8 bases, V lost 7 bases, and 8 bases had no gene match. The germline V gene has CDR1 SNHLY and CDR2 FYNNEI. CDR3 length equals 13 residues. CDR3 amino acids: CASTLQGAGGYTF. The CDR3, as DNA: TGTGCCAGCACCCTACAGGGGGCAGGAGGCTACACCTTC.

This clone showed up just a few times. V usage is TRBV7-2 and J usage is TRBJ1-5, with 10 bases matching TRBD1. Trimming cost V 5 bases and J 2 bases; bases outside gene matches: 6. CDR3 length: 16 residues. Germline CDR1 SGHTA, CDR2 FQGNSA. The CDR3 is CASSARDRGGNQPQHF. The CDR3 DNA reads as TGTGCCAGCAGCGCCAGGGACAGGGGAGGCAATCAGCCCCAGCATTTT.

DNA of the CDR3: TGTGCCAGCAGGGAGACGGACAGGGGCACAGATACGCAGTATTTT. Amino acid sequence: CASRETDRGTDTQYF. The chain carries TRBV2 and TRBJ2-3, with 8 nucleotides matching TRBD1. This CDR3 region has 15 residues. V was pared by 6 bases and J by 1 base, with 6 bases of the junction left unmatched. The germline V gene encodes CDR1 SNHLY and CDR2 FYNNEI.

J is TRBJ1-4 and V is TRBV9; D remains unclear. V was pared by 5 bases and J by 0 bases, with 17 bases between. The length of the CDR3 is 17 residues. Germline V gene sequence: CDR1 SGDLS, CDR2 YYNGEE. Written as DNA, the CDR3 is TGTGCCAGCAGTCTTTCTCCTAGCTCTGCAACTAATGAAAAACTGTTTTTT. Translated, it gives CASSLSPSSATNEKLFF. The full variable domain, in which reference TRBV9 and TRBJ1-4 provide the parts outside the CDR3, is DSGVTQTPKHLITATGQRVTLRCSPRSGDLSVYWYQQSLDQGLQFLIQYYNGEERAKGNILERFSAQQFPDLHSELNLSSLELGDSALYFCASSLSPSSATNEKLFFGSGTQLSVL.

V and J are TRBV6-1 and TRBJ1-4; 7 bases are shared with TRBD1. The germline V gene has CDR1 MNHNS and CDR2 SASEGT. The V and J ends lost 1 base and 8 bases, in that order; junction bases with no gene match: 7. The CDR3 extends over 15 amino acids. The CDR3 protein is CASSEVEGAGEKLFF. DNA of the CDR3: TGTGCCAGCAGTGAAGTGGAGGGGGCGGGGGAAAAACTGTTTTTT.

V usage is TRBV27 and J usage is TRBJ2-5, with 9 bases identical to TRBD1. Losses at the gene ends were 6 bases for V and 9 bases for J; bases not matched to a gene: 14. This CDR3 is built from 15 residues. Looked up from germline, CDR1 is MNHEY and CDR2 is SMNVEV (reference sequence). The DNA of the CDR3 is TGTGCCAGCAGATACGGCGGGACAGGGTTAAATGCCCAGTACTTC. Amino acids: CASRYGGTGLNAQYF.

V is TRBV5-6 and J is TRBJ2-3; 10 bases are a match to TRBD2. The CDR3 loop spans 13 amino acids. Germline CDR1 SGHDT, CDR2 YYEEEE. V lost 0 bases, J lost 14 bases, and 6 bases stayed unmatched. This CDR3 reads CASSLGAIAGGYF. In DNA, the CDR3 is TGTGCCAGCAGCTTGGGGGCCATAGCGGGAGGGTATTTT.

The chain joins TRBV5-1 to TRBJ2-1, with D possibly being TRBD2 (6 bases). The germline V gene encodes CDR1 SGHRS and CDR2 YFSETQ. The V and J ends lost 4 bases and 1 base respectively, with 18 bases between them. The CDR3 covers 17 residues. The CDR3 region is CASSGLGTRDSYNEQFF. The CDR3, as DNA: TGCGCCAGCAGCGGCCTAGGGACGCGGGATTCCTACAATGAGCAGTTCTTC. Variable domain in full (rest from reference TRBV5-1 and TRBJ2-1): KAGVTQTPRYLIKTRGQQVTLSCSPISGHRSVSWYQQTPGQGLQFLFEYFSETQRNKGNFPGRFSGRQFSNSRSEMNVSTLELGDSALYLCASSGLGTRDSYNEQFFGPGTRLTVL.

The chain joins TRBV27 to TRBJ1-5; D may be TRBD1 (5 bases). V lost 6 bases and J lost 4, with 16 bases in between. CDR1 and CDR2 from the germline V gene are MNHEY and SMNVEV (reference sequence). This CDR3 region has 15 residues. The DNA of the CDR3 is TGTGCCAGCAGGCGGGAGGGGCTGGGTAATCAGCCCCAGCATTTT. Its protein product is CASRREGLGNQPQHF.

The J gene is TRBJ2-3, the V gene TRBV10-3; maybe TRBD2 (6 bases). The CDR3 consists of 17 residues. In germline, CDR1 is ENHRY, CDR2 SYGVKD. Trimming pared 4 bases from V and 0 bases from J, leaving 17 bases between. The CDR3 sequence is CAISGPGGEVSTDTQYF. In DNA, the CDR3 is TGTGCCATCAGTGGCCCTGGCGGGGAGGTTAGCACAGATACGCAGTATTTT.

The chain links TRBV5-1 to TRBJ1-5; TRBD1 agrees at 7 bases. The germline gives CDR1 SGHRS, CDR2 YFSETQ. This CDR3 contains 15 residues. J gave up 5 bases and V 2 bases, and 7 bases lay outside the gene matches. The CDR3 DNA follows: TGCGCCAGCAGCTTACAAACAGGGGCTGATCAGCCCCAGCATTTT. As protein: CASSLQTGADQPQHF. The whole variable domain, filled in from reference TRBV5-1 and TRBJ1-5, reads KAGVTQTPRYLIKTRGQQVTLSCSPISGHRSVSWYQQTPGQGLQFLFEYFSETQRNKGNFPGRFSGRQFSNSRSEMNVSTLELGDSALYLCASSLQTGADQPQHFGDGTRLSIL.

This clone appeared a few times. The V call is TRBV12-5, the J call TRBJ1-2, with 9 nucleotides matching TRBD1. This CDR3 comprises 16 residues. Trimming cost V 2 bases and J 5 bases; bases outside gene matches: 9. Per the germline V gene, CDR1 is LGHNT and CDR2 is FRNRAP. As DNA, the CDR3 is TGTGCTAGTGGTTTGCCGCTGGACAGGGGCAGGTATGGCTACACCTTC. It yields the protein CASGLPLDRGRYGYTF.

In nucleotides, the CDR3 is TGTGCCAGCAGCCCGGGACAGGTTACGGCGGAGCAGTTCTTC. It translates to CASSPGQVTAEQFF. This chain links TRBV7-9 with TRBJ2-1; 8 bases agree with TRBD1. CDR3 size: 14 residues. Losses at the gene ends were 5 bases for V and 10 bases for J; bases not matched to a gene: 10. Germline CDR1 SEHNR, CDR2 FQNEAQ (reference sequence).

CDR3 in amino acids: CASSLRQGGSPLHF. The CDR3 bases are TGCGCCAGCAGCTTGAGACAGGGCGGTTCACCCCTCCACTTT. This sequence joins TRBV5-1 and TRBJ1-6, with 7 positions matching TRBD1. Per the germline V gene, CDR1 is SGHRS and CDR2 is YFSETQ. The CDR3 spans 14 residues. The ends lost 1 base at V and 9 bases at J; junction bases unmatched: 4.

V is TRBV9 and J is TRBJ2-3, with D possibly matching TRBD1 (5 bases). This CDR3 comprises 16 residues. Trimming shortened V by 2 bases and J by 4 bases, and 17 bases separated the two germline ends. The germline CDR1 and CDR2 sequences are SGDLS and YYNGEE. Here the CDR3 reads CASSVLGLWTPDTQYF. The CDR3 nucleotides are TGTGCCAGCAGCGTGCTAGGCTTGTGGACACCAGATACGCAGTATTTT.

Remarks on this clone: The junction differs from germline at one of its ends, possibly a read error. The V call is TRBV7-7, the J call TRBJ2-1; 7 nucleotides align to TRBD1. Germline V gives CDR1 SSHAT, CDR2 FNYEAQ (reference sequence). The CDR3 contains 13 residues. The chain's CDR3 is CASSRIRGNEQFF. The CDR3 DNA reads TGTGCTAGCAGCCGAATCAGGGGGAATGAGCAGTTCTTC.

V usage is TRBV7-8 and J usage is TRBJ2-5; tentative D call: TRBD1 (8 bases). The CDR3 is 14 amino acids. V lost 2 bases and J lost 5, with 12 bases in between. The germline V gene has CDR1 SGHVS and CDR2 FQNEAQ. This CDR3 reads CASSLTGGDETQYF. In DNA form, the CDR3 reads TGTGCCAGCAGCTTAACAGGGGGGGACGAGACCCAGTACTTC.

The J gene is TRBJ1-5, the V gene TRBV6-1; D possibly corresponds to TRBD1 (6 bases). This CDR3 has 15 residues. CDR1 and CDR2 from the germline V gene are MNHNS and SASEGT. The V end lost 3 bases, the J end lost 7 bases, and 16 bases lay between the germline ends. DNA of the CDR3: TGTGCCAGCAGTGACGGCAGGGGTCAAGGGCAGCCCCAGCATTTT. Amino acid sequence: CASSDGRGQGQPQHF.